The subject of this entry is one T cell receptor (beta chain). The antigen is undetermined. The sample originates from a study of T-cell memory formation after mild COVID-19. Overall study findings and caveats: Among clones contracting day 15 to 85, CD4/CD8 was balanced, whereas later expanders leaned CD4+. Confirmation of SARS-CoV-2 specificity was lacking for second-wave clones peaking day 37.

Germline CDR1 and CDR2: MNHEY and SVGEGT. The V and J ends lost 7 bases and 0 bases respectively, with 13 bases between them. The CDR3 is 14 residues long. TCRdb independently ran MiXCR on the 5' RACE reads; one entry per CDR3 protein. The sample contains about 160,000 distinct CDR3 sequences, 25% to 40% of which appear only once. The TCR sequence derives from an adult woman who had mild COVID-19 (a few samples of this study predate the infection). Cell type and time point are not known. The V gene is TRBV6-2 or TRBV6-3, the J gene TRBJ2-7, with a possible D match to TRBD1 (6 bases). Source material: PBMCs or a T cell subset sorted from them (not recorded which). This chain's CDR3 is CASTDRTLSYEQYF. CDR3 coding DNA: TGTGCCAGCACCGACAGGACTCTCTCCTACGAGCAGTACTTC.